This T cell receptor (beta chain) came from a study of blood T cell repertoires in COVID-19. In the study overall: In each case, the material was cDNA or gDNA derived from T cells, B-cell-depleted T cells, or PBMCs.

As handled by the study authors: Amplified reference gene primers provided the basis for estimating nucleated cell counts. Assay used: immunoSEQ multiplex PCR; TCRdb lists only in-frame clones, some missing. V, J and clone size derive from that table, while D and trimming were established from the DNA sequence. Here the sample spans some 250,000 clones, 70% to 85% being singletons. This clone was observed a few times. There are 15 residues in the CDR3. The germline CDR1 and CDR2 sequences are MNHEY and SVGAGI. Between the trimmed V and J ends, which lost 5 bases and 8 bases, there was a span of 19 bases.

The rearrangement links TRBV6-5 to TRBJ2-1; possibly TRBD2 for D (7 bases). The sequenced material came from PBMCs or T cells enriched from blood (not recorded which). This sequence was found in a middle-aged man who had recovered from COVID-19. The CDR3: CASSQAGALQYEQFF. In DNA, the CDR3 is TGTGCCAGCAGTCAGGCGGGGGCCTTACAATATGAGCAGTTCTTC.